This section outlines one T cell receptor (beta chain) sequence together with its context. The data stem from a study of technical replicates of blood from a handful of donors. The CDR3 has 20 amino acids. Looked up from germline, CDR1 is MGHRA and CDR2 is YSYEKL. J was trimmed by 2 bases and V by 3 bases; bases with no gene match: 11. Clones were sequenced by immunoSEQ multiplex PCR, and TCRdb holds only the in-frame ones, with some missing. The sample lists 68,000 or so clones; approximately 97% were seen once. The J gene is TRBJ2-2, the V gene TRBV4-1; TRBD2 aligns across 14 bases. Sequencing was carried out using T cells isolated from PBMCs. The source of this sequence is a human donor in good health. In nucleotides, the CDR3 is TGCGCCAGCAGCCATCTGGGACTAGCGGGAGCTCATTATAACACCGGGGAGCTGTTTTTT. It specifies CASSHLGLAGAHYNTGELFF.